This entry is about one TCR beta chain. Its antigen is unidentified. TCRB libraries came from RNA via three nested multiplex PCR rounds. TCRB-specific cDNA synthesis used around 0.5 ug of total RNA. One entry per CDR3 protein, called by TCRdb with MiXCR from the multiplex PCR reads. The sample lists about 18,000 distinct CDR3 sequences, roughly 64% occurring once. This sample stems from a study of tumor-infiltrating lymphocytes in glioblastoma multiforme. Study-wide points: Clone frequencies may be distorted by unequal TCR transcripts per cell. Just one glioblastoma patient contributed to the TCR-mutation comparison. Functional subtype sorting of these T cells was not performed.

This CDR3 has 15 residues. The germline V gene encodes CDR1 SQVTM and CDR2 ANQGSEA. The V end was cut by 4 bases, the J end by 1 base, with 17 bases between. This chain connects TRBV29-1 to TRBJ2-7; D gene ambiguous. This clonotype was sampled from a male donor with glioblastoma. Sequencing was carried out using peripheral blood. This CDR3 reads CSVVERRQASYEQYF. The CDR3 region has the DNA TGCAGCGTTGTAGAGAGACGGCAAGCATCCTACGAGCAGTACTTC.